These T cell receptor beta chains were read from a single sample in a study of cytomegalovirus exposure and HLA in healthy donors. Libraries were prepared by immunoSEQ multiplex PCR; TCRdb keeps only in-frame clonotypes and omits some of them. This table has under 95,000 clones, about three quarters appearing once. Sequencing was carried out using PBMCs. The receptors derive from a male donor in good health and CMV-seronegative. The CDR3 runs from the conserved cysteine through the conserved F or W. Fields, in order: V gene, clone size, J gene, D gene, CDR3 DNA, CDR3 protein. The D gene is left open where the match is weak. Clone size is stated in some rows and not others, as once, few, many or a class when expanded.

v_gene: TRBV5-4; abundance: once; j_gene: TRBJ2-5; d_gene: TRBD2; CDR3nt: TGTGCCAGCAGCTTGGGGGGTAGCGGGAGGGCGGGAGAGACCCAGTACTTC; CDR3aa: CASSLGGSGRAGETQYF
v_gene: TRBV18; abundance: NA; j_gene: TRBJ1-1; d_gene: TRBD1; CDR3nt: TGTGCCAGCTCCCGCCGGGACAGAGCCTTGAACACTGAAGCTTTCTTT; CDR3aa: CASSRRDRALNTEAFF
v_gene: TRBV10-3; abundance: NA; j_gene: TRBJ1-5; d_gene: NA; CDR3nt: TGTGCCATCAGTGGGGAAGGGGGCAATCAGCCCCAGCATTTT; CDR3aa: CAISGEGGNQPQHF
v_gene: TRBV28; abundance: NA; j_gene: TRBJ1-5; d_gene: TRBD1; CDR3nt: TGTGCCAGCAGTTACAGGGGACAGCCCCAGCATTTT; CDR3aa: CASSYRGQPQHF
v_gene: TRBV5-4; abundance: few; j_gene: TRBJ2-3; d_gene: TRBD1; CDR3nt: TGTGCCAGCAGCATCAGGGGGCTGGGCACAGATACGCAGTATTTT; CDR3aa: CASSIRGLGTDTQYF
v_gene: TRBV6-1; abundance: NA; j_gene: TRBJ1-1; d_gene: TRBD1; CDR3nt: TGTGCCAGCAGCCCCGACAGGGCAATGAACACTGAAGCTTTCTTT; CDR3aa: CASSPDRAMNTEAFF
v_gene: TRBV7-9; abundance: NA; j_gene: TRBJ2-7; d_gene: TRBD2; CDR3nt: TGTGCCAGCAGCTTAGTAACGGGAGGCAGGGACGAGCAGTACTTC; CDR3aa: CASSLVTGGRDEQYF
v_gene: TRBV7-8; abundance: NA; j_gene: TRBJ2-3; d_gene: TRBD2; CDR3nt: TGTGCCAGCAGCCAGCGGCGAACTAGCGGGGGCACAGATACGCAGTATTTT; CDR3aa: CASSQRRTSGGTDTQYF
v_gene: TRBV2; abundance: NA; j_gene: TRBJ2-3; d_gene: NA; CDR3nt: TGTGCCAGCAGTGAACAGGGCAGGGCCGCAGATACGCAGTATTTT; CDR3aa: CASSEQGRAADTQYF
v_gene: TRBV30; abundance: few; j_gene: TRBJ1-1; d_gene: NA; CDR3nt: TGTGCCTGGAGACCTCCGGGAGCTTTCTTT; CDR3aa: CAWRPPGAFF
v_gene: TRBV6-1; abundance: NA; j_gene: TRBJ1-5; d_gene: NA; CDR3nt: TGTGCCAGCAGTGAAGGGGGGGGGTTTGATCAGCCCCAGCATTTT; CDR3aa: CASSEGGGFDQPQHF
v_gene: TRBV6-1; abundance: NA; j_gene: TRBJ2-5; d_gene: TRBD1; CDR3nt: TGTGCCAGCAGTGAAGCCGGGACAGGGTTATTTGAGACCCAGTACTTC; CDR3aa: CASSEAGTGLFETQYF
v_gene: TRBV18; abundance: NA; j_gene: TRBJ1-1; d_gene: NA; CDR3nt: TGTGCCAGCTCACCACCAAGCGGGACCGAAGCTTTCTTT; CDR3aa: CASSPPSGTEAFF
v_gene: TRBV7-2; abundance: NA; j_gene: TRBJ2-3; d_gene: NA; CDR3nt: TGTGCCAGCAGCTTAAATGGCAGGGGCGTAGTCACAGATACGCAGTATTTT; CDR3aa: CASSLNGRGVVTDTQYF
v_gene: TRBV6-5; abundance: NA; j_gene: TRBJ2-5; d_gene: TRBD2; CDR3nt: TGTGCCAGCAGTTACTCGATACTAGCAGGGCGGGGGGAGCAGTACTTC; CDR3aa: CASSYSILAGRGEQYF
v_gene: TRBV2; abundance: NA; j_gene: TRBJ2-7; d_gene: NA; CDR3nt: TGTGCCAGCAGTGTTCACGAAGGGGCCGGTCCCTACGAGCAGTACTTC; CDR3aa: CASSVHEGAGPYEQYF
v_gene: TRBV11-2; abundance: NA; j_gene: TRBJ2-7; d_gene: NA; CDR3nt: TGTGCCAGCAGCTCGCCAGGTACCTACGAGCAGTACTTC; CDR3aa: CASSSPGTYEQYF
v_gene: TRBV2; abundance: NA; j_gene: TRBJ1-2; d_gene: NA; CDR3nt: TGTGCCAGCAGTGACCCAGGGGTGGCTAACTATGGCTACACCTTC; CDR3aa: CASSDPGVANYGYTF
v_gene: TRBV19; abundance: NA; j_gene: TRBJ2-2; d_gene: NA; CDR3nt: TGTGCCAGTAGTATAAACGGGGCCGGGGAGCTGTTTTTT; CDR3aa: CASSINGAGELFF
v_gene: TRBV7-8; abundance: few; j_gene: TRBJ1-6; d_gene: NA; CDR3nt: TGTGCCAGCACCAAAAGACAGTACCGATATAATTCACCCCTCCACTTT; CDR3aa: CASTKRQYRYNSPLHF
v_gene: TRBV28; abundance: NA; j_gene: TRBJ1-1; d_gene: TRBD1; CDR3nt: TGTGCCAGCAGGGATACCCCGGGACAGCCCTTGGGTTTGAACACTGAAGCTTTCTTT; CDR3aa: CASRDTPGQPLGLNTEAFF
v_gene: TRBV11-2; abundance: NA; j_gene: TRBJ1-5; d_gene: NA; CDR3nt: TGTGCCAGCAGCTTAGATCAGACAGCCTCTCCATATCAGCCCCAGCATTTT; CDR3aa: CASSLDQTASPYQPQHF